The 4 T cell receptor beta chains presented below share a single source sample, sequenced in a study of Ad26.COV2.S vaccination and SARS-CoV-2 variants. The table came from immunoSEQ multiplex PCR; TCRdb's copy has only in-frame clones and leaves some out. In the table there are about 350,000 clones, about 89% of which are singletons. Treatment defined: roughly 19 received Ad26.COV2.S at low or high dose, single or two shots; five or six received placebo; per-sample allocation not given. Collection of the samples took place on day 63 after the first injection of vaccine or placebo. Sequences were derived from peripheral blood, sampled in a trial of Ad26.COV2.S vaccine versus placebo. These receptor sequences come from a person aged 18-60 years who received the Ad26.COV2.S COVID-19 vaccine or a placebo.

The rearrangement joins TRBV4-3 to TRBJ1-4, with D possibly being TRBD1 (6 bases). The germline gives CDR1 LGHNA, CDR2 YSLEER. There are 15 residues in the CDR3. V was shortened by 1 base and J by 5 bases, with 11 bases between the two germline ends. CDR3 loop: CASSQAGESNEKLFF. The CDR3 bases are TGCGCCAGCAGCCAAGCAGGGGAGTCCAATGAAAAACTGTTTTTT.

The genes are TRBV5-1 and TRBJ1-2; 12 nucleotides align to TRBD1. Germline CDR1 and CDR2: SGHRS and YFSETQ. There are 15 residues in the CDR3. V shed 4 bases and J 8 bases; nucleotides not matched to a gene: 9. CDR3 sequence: CASSIGTGGAGGYTF. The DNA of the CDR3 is TGCGCCAGCAGCATCGGGACAGGGGGCGCAGGGGGCTACACCTTC.

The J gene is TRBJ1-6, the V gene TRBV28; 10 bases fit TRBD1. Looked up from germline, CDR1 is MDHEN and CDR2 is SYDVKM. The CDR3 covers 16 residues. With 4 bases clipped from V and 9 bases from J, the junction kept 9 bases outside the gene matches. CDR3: CASSSQGQGGGSPLHF. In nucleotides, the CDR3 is TGTGCCAGCAGTTCCCAAGGACAGGGGGGGGGTTCACCCCTCCACTTT.

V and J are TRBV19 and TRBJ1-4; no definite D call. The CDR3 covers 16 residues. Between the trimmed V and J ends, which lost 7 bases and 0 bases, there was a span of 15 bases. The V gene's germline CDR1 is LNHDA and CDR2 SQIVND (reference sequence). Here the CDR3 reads CASTERALATNEKLFF. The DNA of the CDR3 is TGTGCCAGTACGGAGCGAGCTTTAGCAACTAATGAAAAACTGTTTTTT.